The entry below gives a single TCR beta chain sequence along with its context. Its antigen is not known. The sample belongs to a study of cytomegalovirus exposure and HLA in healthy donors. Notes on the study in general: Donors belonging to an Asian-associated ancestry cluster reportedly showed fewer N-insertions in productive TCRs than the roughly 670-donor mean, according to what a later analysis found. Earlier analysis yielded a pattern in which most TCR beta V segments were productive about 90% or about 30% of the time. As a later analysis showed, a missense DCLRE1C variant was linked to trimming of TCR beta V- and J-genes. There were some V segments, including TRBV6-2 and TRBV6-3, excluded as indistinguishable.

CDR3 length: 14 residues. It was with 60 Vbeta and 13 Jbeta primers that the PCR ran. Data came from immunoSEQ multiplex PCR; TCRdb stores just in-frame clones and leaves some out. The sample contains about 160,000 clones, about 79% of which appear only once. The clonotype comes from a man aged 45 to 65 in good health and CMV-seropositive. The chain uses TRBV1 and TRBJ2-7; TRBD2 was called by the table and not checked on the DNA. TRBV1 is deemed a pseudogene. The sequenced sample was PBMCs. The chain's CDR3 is CTSSRLAEVLWQYF. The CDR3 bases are TGCACCAGCAGCCGCTTAGCGGAAGTCCTGTGGCAGTACTTC.